These 13 T cell receptor beta chains were all obtained from the same sample, sequenced in a study of blood T cell repertoires in COVID-19. Produced via immunoSEQ multiplex PCR; TCRdb's table is partial and in-frame only. The repertoire includes some 55,000 clones, 90% to 95% of them detected once, and more than 3% sits in the top ten. The sample was peripheral blood. These receptors were obtained from a human donor in a cohort sampled during active COVID-19.

The chain uses TRBV12-3 or TRBV12-4 and TRBJ2-1; no reliable D call. The CDR3 consists of 12 residues. The ends were cut back, 5 bases at V and 8 bases at J, with 10 bases in the middle. Written as DNA, the CDR3 is TGTGCCAGCAGTCTGGTCTCGGATGAGCAGTTCTTC. Translating gives CASSLVSDEQFF.

This clone has just a few counts. The chain carries TRBV4-1 and TRBJ1-3; D unclear. V lost 0 bases and J 4 bases, leaving 4 bases between the germline ends. This CDR3 contains 13 residues. The V gene's germline CDR1 is MGHRA and CDR2 YSYEKL. The CDR3 bases are TGCGCCAGCAGCCAAGATCGGGGAAACACCATATATTTT. Protein sequence: CASSQDRGNTIYF.

CDR3 amino acids: CASSIESWALGTQYF. The CDR3 DNA sequence: TGTGCCAGTAGTATAGAGTCCTGGGCCTTGGGGACCCAGTACTTC. The chain links TRBV19 to TRBJ2-5, with D uncertain. CDR3 length equals 15 residues. CDR1 and CDR2 from the germline V gene are LNHDA and SQIVND (reference sequence). V lost 0 bases to trimming and J lost 7 bases, with 15 bases between them.

CDR3 nucleotides: TGTGCCAGCAGTTACGGGGGGAGGGACACTGAAGCTTTCTTT. Protein sequence: CASSYGGRDTEAFF. This chain uses TRBV6-6 with TRBJ1-1; D is perhaps TRBD1 (5 bases). V shed 2 bases and J shed 3 bases, with 10 bases lying between them. This CDR3 has 14 amino acids. Germline V CDR1 and CDR2: MNHNY, SVGAGI (reference sequence).

The chain joins TRBV4-1 to TRBJ2-1, with 9 bases aligning to TRBD1. The CDR3 is 17 residues long. From germline, CDR1 is MGHRA and CDR2 YSYEKL. V shed 2 bases and J 7 bases; nucleotides not matched to a gene: 12. CDR3 sequence reads: CASSQPPAGGQGNEQFF. The CDR3 DNA reads TGCGCCAGCAGCCAACCCCCCGCCGGCGGACAGGGGAATGAGCAGTTCTTC.

The chain links TRBV2 to TRBJ1-6; TRBD1 matches at 8 bases. Germline loops: CDR1 SNHLY, CDR2 FYNNEI. The CDR3 sequence is 14 residues long. Trimming removed 7 bases from V and 5 bases from J; junction bases left unmatched: 4. CDR3: CASTDRGHNSPLHF. CDR3 nucleotides: TGTGCCAGCACCGACAGGGGCCATAATTCACCCCTCCACTTT.

The CDR3 loop is CASSFVRSTEAFF. As DNA, the CDR3 is TGTGCCAGCAGCTTTGTCCGTTCCACTGAAGCTTTCTTT. The rearrangement joins TRBV5-8 to TRBJ1-1; D gene ambiguous. In germline, CDR1 is SGHTS, CDR2 YDEGEE. V was shortened by 2 bases and J by 4 bases, with 9 bases between the two germline ends. The CDR3 totals 13 residues. Variable domain in full (rest from reference TRBV5-8 and TRBJ1-1): EAGVTQSPTHLIKTRGQQATLRCSPISGHTSVYWYQQALGLGLQFLLWYDEGEERNRGNFPPRFSGRQFPNYSSELNVNALELEDSALYLCASSFVRSTEAFFGQGTRLTVV.

The CDR3 protein is CASSSSWDISYNEQFF. Written as DNA, the CDR3 is TGTGCCAGTAGTAGTTCTTGGGACATCTCCTACAATGAGCAGTTCTTC. V is TRBV19 and J is TRBJ2-1, with D perhaps matching TRBD1 (6 bases). Trimming shortened V by 4 bases and J by 0 bases, and 13 bases separated the two germline ends. The germline V gene has CDR1 LNHDA and CDR2 SQIVND (reference sequence). The CDR3 is made up of 16 amino acids.

This chain uses TRBV10-3 with TRBJ2-3; 13 bases are shared with TRBD2. The V and J ends lost 6 bases and 0 bases, in that order; junction bases with no gene match: 6. Germline V gene data show CDR1 as ENHRY and CDR2 as SYGVKD. The CDR3 covers 17 residues. CDR3 region: CAISLGTSGVSTDTQYF. The DNA of the CDR3 is TGTGCCATCAGCCTTGGGACTAGCGGGGTTAGCACAGATACGCAGTATTTT.

The V call is TRBV12-1, the J call TRBJ2-7; the table's D call TRBD1 went unverified against the DNA. TRBV12-1 corresponds to a pseudogene. The CDR3 is 15 amino acids. In nucleotides, the CDR3 is TGTGCCACCCCTGGGAAGGGGGCCGATTTCTACGAGCAGTACGTC. Residues: CATPGKGADFYEQYV.

This chain links TRBV2 with TRBJ2-4, with 7 bases identical to TRBD2. With 6 bases clipped from V and 9 bases from J, the junction kept 8 bases outside the gene matches. The length of the CDR3 is 13 residues. Germline assignment: CDR1 SNHLY and CDR2 FYNNEI. DNA of the CDR3: TGTGCCAGCAGCGGCAGCGGGGTAGGCATTCAGTACTTC. This gives the protein CASSGSGVGIQYF.

The chain links TRBV2 to TRBJ2-1; TRBD1 agrees at 8 bases. The germline V gene encodes CDR1 SNHLY and CDR2 FYNNEI. V lost 8 bases, J lost 6 bases, and 6 bases stayed unmatched. This CDR3 spans 13 amino acids. CDR3: CASSGTGVNEQFF. The DNA of the CDR3 is TGTGCCAGCTCCGGGACAGGTGTCAATGAGCAGTTCTTC.

The chain uses TRBV10-2 and TRBJ2-3, with D perhaps TRBD2 (5 bases). There are 14 residues in the CDR3. Germline-derived CDR1 and CDR2 are WSHSY and SAAADI. Trimming cost V 2 bases and J 11 bases, with 17 bases left between them. CDR3 sequence: CASSEATRPRMQYF. CDR3 in DNA: TGCGCCAGCAGTGAGGCCACTAGACCGAGGATGCAGTATTTT.